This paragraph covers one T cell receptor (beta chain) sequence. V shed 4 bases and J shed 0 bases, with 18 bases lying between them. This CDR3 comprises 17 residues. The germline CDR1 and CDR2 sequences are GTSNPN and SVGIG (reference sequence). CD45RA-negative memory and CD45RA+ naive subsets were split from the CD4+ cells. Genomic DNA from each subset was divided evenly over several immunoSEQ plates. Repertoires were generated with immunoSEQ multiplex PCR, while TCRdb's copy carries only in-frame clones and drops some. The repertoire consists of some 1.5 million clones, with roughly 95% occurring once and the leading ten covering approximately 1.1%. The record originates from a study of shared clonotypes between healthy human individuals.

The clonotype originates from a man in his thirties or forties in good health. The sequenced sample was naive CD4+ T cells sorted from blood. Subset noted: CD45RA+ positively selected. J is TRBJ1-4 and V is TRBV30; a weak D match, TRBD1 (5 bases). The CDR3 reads CAWKPPGWFATNEKLFF. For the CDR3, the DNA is TGTGCCTGGAAGCCCCCAGGGTGGTTTGCAACTAATGAAAAACTGTTTTTT.